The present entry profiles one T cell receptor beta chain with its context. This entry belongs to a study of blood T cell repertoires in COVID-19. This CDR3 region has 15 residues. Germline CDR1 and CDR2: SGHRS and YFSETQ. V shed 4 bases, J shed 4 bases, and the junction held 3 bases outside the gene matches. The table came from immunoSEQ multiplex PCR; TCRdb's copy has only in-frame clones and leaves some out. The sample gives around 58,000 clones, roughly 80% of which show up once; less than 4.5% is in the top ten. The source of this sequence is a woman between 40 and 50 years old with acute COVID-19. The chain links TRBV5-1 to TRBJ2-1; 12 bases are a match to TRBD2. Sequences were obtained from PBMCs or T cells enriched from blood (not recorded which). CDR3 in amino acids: CASSLAGGGYNEQFF. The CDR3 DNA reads TGCGCCAGCAGCCTAGCGGGAGGGGGATACAATGAGCAGTTCTTC.